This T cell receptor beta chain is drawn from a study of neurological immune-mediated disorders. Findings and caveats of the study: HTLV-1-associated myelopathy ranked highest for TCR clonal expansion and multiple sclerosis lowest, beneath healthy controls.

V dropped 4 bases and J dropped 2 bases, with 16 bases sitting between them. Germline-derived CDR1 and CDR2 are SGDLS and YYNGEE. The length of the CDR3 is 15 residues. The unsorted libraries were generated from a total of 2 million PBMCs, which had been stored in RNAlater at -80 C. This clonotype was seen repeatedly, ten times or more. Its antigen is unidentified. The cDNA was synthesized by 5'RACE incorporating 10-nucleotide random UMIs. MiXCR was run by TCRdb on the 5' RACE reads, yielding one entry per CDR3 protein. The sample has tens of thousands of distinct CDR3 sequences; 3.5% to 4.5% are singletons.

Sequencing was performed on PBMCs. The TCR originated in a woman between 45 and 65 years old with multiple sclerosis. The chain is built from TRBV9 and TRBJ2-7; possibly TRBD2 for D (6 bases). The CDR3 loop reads CASSPTGDFAYEQYF. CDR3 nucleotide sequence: TGTGCCAGCAGCCCAACGGGGGACTTCGCCTACGAGCAGTACTTC.